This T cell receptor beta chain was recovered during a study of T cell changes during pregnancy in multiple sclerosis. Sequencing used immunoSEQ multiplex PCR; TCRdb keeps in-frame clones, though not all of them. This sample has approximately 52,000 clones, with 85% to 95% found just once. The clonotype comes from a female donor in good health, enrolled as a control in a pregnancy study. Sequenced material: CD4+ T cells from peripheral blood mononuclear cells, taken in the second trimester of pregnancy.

CDR3 bases: TGTGCCAGCAGTTTAGCAGGGTACCAAGAGACCCAGTACTTC. Its translation is CASSLAGYQETQYF. The chain couples TRBV27 to TRBJ2-5, with D tentatively TRBD1 (5 bases). Germline V lookup: CDR1 MNHEY, CDR2 SMNVEV (reference sequence). The CDR3 totals 14 residues. Deletions cut 2 bases from V and 0 bases from J, with 7 bases between.